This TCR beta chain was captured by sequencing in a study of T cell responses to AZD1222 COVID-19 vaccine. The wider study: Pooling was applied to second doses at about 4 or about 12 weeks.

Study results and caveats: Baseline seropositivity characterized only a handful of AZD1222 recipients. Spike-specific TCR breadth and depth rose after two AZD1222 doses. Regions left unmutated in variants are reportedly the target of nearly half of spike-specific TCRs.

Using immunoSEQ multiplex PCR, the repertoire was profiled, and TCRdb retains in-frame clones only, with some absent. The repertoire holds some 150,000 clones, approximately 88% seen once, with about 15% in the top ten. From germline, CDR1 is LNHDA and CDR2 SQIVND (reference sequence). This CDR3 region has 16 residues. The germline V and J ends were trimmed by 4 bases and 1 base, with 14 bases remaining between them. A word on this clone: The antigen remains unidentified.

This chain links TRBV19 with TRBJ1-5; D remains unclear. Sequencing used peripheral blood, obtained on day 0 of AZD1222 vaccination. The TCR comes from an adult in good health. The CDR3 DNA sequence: TGTGCCAGTAGTACATCCGGGCAGTGGAGCAATCAGCCCCAGCATTTT. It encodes CASSTSGQWSNQPQHF.